This entry lists 13 T cell receptor beta chains sequenced from one sample in a study of blood T cell repertoires in COVID-19. TCRdb's copy holds only in-frame clones and misses some; the assay was immunoSEQ multiplex PCR. The sample shows under 300,000 clones, 90% of them seen only once. Material: peripheral blood. Receptors were obtained from a woman aged 60-75 years with COVID-19, enrolled during active disease.

This rearrangement joins TRBV18 to TRBJ2-2, with TRBD1 as a possible D gene (6 bases). The CDR3 runs 15 residues. Per germline, CDR1 KGHSH and CDR2 LQKENI. V dropped 2 bases and J dropped 3 bases, with 10 bases sitting between them. For the CDR3, the DNA is TGTGCCAGCTCACCAAACGCAGGGGACACCGGGGAGCTGTTTTTT. Translated: CASSPNAGDTGELFF.

The J gene is TRBJ2-5, the V gene TRBV5-3; the D gene is possibly TRBD1 (6 bases). TRBV5-3 is labeled an ORF, and its function is uncertain. V lost 5 bases and J lost 1, with 9 bases in between. This CDR3 contains 13 residues. The CDR3 nucleotides are TGTGCCAGAAGGGTCAGGGGCCAAGAGACCCAGTACTTC. This sequence encodes CARRVRGQETQYF.

This clone was detected only once. This sequence joins TRBV11-3 and TRBJ2-7; tentative D call: TRBD2 (5 bases). Deletions cut 2 bases from V and 4 bases from J, with 9 bases between. The CDR3 loop spans 13 amino acids. Germline CDR1 SGHNT, CDR2 YENEEA. The CDR3 region is CASSLRSGYEQYF. The CDR3 DNA is TGTGCCAGCAGCTTACGAAGCGGATACGAGCAGTACTTC.

There are a few counts of this clone. The chain has TRBV7-2 and TRBJ1-1; D remains unclear. V was pared by 5 bases and J by 0 bases, with 10 bases between. CDR3 length: 14 residues. Germline V gives CDR1 SGHTA, CDR2 FQGNSA. The CDR3 reads CASSREFLNTEAFF. Written as DNA, the CDR3 is TGTGCCAGCAGCCGGGAGTTTTTGAACACTGAAGCTTTCTTT.

This clone turned up a few times. The rearrangement links TRBV5-1 to TRBJ1-5; D not resolved. This CDR3 comprises 14 residues. V gave up 4 bases and J gave up 2 bases, with 10 bases separating them. Germline V lookup: CDR1 SGHRS, CDR2 YFSETQ. As DNA, the CDR3 is TGCGCCAGCAGCCCGGAGATGGGCAATCAGCCCCAGCATTTT. This translates into CASSPEMGNQPQHF.

The V gene is TRBV7-3, the J gene TRBJ2-3; 10 bases agree with TRBD2. The CDR3 length is 15 residues. Looked up from germline, CDR1 is SGHTA and CDR2 is FQGTGA. The junction had 5 bases not matched to a gene; V was cut back by 5 bases and J by 3 bases. The CDR3 DNA sequence: TGTGCCAGCAGCCCCCAGCGGGGGGGGACAGATACGCAGTATTTT. Encoded protein: CASSPQRGGTDTQYF.

The rearrangement uses TRBV18 and TRBJ1-1; D is possibly TRBD1 (6 bases). V was shortened by 3 bases and J by 0 bases, with 11 bases between the two germline ends. The CDR3 length is 15 residues. CDR1 and CDR2 (germline): KGHSH, LQKENI. In DNA, the CDR3 is TGTGCCAGCTCACCTCGGACAGACATGAACACTGAAGCTTTCTTT. Its translation: CASSPRTDMNTEAFF.

The J gene is TRBJ2-7, the V gene TRBV4-3; D is uncertain. The germline V gene has CDR1 LGHNA and CDR2 YSLEER. The CDR3 has 14 amino acids. Trimming stripped 2 bases from V and 1 base from J, with 9 bases between. The CDR3 is CASSQRAGSYEQYF. CDR3 DNA: TGCGCCAGCAGCCAACGCGCCGGTTCCTACGAGCAGTACTTC.

The chain joins TRBV2 to TRBJ2-1, with D tentatively TRBD2 (6 bases). Germline-derived CDR1 and CDR2 are SNHLY and FYNNEI. This CDR3 region has 15 residues. Trimming removed 4 bases at V and 6 bases at J, with 16 bases between. The CDR3 loop reads CASSGEAGLGNEQFF. DNA of the CDR3: TGTGCCAGCAGTGGGGAGGCAGGGCTTGGCAATGAGCAGTTCTTC.

The gene calls are TRBV3-1 (or the pseudogene TRBV3-2) and TRBJ1-2; TRBD1 agrees at 7 bases. The CDR3 loop spans 15 amino acids. Looked up from germline, CDR1 is LGHDT and CDR2 is YNNKEL (reference sequence). With 6 bases clipped from V and 8 bases from J, the junction kept 15 bases outside the gene matches. The CDR3 protein is CASSFTYRQGQGYTF. CDR3 bases: TGTGCCAGCAGTTTCACCTACAGACAGGGACAAGGCTACACCTTC.

J is TRBJ1-4 and V is TRBV18; tentatively, D is TRBD1 (5 bases). V lost 6 bases, J lost 4 bases, and 9 bases lay in between. Germline lookup yields CDR1 KGHSH and CDR2 LQKENI. The CDR3 covers 13 residues. The CDR3 loop is CASSATVNEKLFF. As DNA, the CDR3 is TGTGCCAGCTCTGCGACAGTTAATGAAAAACTGTTTTTT.

This clone was detected a few times. This chain uses TRBV7-3 with TRBJ1-1; no firm D call. Per germline, CDR1 SGHTA and CDR2 FQGTGA. The V end was cut by 2 bases, the J end by 4 bases, with 8 bases between. The CDR3 covers 13 residues. The chain's CDR3 is CASSLLGTTEAFF. DNA of the CDR3: TGTGCCAGCAGCTTACTCGGTACCACTGAAGCTTTCTTT.

The chain uses TRBV6-2 or TRBV6-3 and TRBJ1-1; weak D call: TRBD1 (6 bases). The CDR3 contains 19 residues. Germline V lookup: CDR1 MNHEY, CDR2 SVGEGT. The V gene lost 3 bases and the J gene lost 1 base, with 24 bases spanning the gap. CDR3 in DNA: TGTGCCAGCAGTTATTCGGAGATGGACAGACTTAAGGGGAACACTGAAGCTTTCTTT. Protein: CASSYSEMDRLKGNTEAFF.